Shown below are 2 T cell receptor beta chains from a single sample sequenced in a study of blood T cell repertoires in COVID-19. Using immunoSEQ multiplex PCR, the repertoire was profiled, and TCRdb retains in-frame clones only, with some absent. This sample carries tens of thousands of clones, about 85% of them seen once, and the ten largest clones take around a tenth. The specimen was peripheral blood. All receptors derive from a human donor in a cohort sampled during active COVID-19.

CDR3 amino acids: CASSVWQGIAGANVLTF. CDR3 nucleotides: TGTGCCAGCAGCGTATGGCAGGGGATCGCTGGGGCCAACGTCCTGACTTTC. The rearrangement links TRBV9 to TRBJ2-6; maybe TRBD1 (6 bases). This CDR3 is 17 amino acids long. Germline CDR1 and CDR2: SGDLS and YYNGEE. Trimming cost V 1 base and J 2 bases, with 13 bases left between them.

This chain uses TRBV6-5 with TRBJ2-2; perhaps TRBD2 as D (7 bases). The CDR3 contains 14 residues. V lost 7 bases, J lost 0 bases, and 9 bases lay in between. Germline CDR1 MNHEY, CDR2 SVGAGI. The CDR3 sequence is CASKGGTNTGELFF. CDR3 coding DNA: TGTGCCAGCAAGGGGGGGACGAACACCGGGGAGCTGTTTTTT.